One T cell receptor beta chain is described in this entry. This sample was taken from a study of blood T cell repertoires in COVID-19. The authors' processing: Scientists estimated how many nucleated cells there were by amplifying reference gene primers. TCRdb keeps only in-frame clones here, not all; method: immunoSEQ multiplex PCR. V and J calls and clone size are those listed in that table; D and trimming were worked out from the DNA. The sample yields about half a million clones, about 88% seen once. V gave up 3 bases and J gave up 7 bases, with 18 bases separating them. Germline CDR1 and CDR2: MNHEY and SMNVEV (reference sequence). The length of the CDR3 is 16 residues.

Specimen: peripheral blood. The chain joins TRBV27 to TRBJ1-4; D not resolved. This TCR was sampled from a man aged 18-30 years with COVID-19, enrolled during active disease. The CDR3 here is CASSLNAGRWSEKLFF. For the CDR3, the DNA is TGTGCCAGCAGTTTGAACGCCGGCAGGTGGTCTGAAAAACTGTTTTTT.